This T cell receptor beta chain is from a study of T-cell reconstitution after alpha-beta-depleted transplantation in children. For TCRbeta, the library was prepared with unique molecular identifiers. TCRdb called the PCR reads again in MiXCR, with one record for every CDR3 protein. Of almost 500,000 distinct CDR3 sequences in the sample, approximately 12% were seen once. This clonotype has a handful of counts. The junction had 6 bases not matched to a gene; V was cut back by 3 bases and J by 5 bases. Germline V CDR1 and CDR2: SGDLS, YYNGEE. This CDR3 spans 16 amino acids. The source of this sequence is a human donor who donated a stem cell graft to a child with combined immunodeficiency. Sequences were derived from PBMCs from the stem cell graft donor, sampled from the stem cell graft. The chain employs TRBV9 and TRBJ2-2; TRBD1 matches at 11 bases. The chain's CDR3 is CASSAGGDRGTGELFF. DNA for the CDR3: TGTGCCAGCAGCGCTGGGGGGGACAGGGGGACCGGGGAGCTGTTTTTT.